Sequencing of this TCR beta chain was carried out in a study of radiation and T cells in renal cell carcinoma (dated by TCRdb to about 2020). For the wider study: Samples came from a clinical trial, in which primary renal cell carcinomas received 15 Gy stereotactic body radiation therapy followed by nephrectomy 4 weeks later. In total, fewer than 55 samples underwent TCR beta sequencing: around 25 tumors plus 27 peripheral blood samples. A total of 4,016,671 unique CDR3 nucleotide sequences, encoding 2.5 million to 3 million unique CDR3 amino acid sequences, were found across all 55 or so samples. Here is what the overall study found, with its caveats: No pretreatment tumor biopsies were available, so the baseline intratumoral presence of clonotypes could not be determined. An increase in top tumor clonotypes in blood was observed from baseline to 2 weeks post-radiation, followed by contraction by 4 weeks, which was taken to suggest transient expansion of tumor-resident clones. With a single-armed trial design, the study had no way to address how radiation dose or scheduling affects the TCR repertoire. Changes in the blood repertoire were not tracked past 4 weeks after treatment.

The time point label, read with the paper, signifies: blood 2 weeks post-SBRT. This specimen's treatment or condition label, per the study, means: 15 Gy SBRT to primary tumor, nephrectomy 4 weeks later. To follow tumor-enriched clonotypes, peripheral blood was collected serially from radiation-treated patients at baseline and again at 2 weeks and 4 weeks after SBRT. Every patient had renal cell carcinoma of clear cell pathology. Genomic DNA for TCR sequencing was prepared using the QIAamp DNA Blood Mini Kit (Qiagen). Samples were included in the analyses only if all quality control checks were passed. Here V drops 6 bases and J drops 5 bases, and the junction holds 9 bases not matched to any gene. Looking up the germline V gene yields CDR1 LGHNT and CDR2 FRNRAP. Inclusive of the bounding cysteine and phenylalanine, the CDR3 is 15 residues long. Just the 45-base CDR3 DNA is kept, in frame starting at base 1.

The immunoSEQ kit was used, according to the manufacturer's recommendations, to generate TCR beta libraries from genomic DNA. To prepare the libraries, a first multiplex PCR with proprietary primers was run, followed by a second PCR that added unique barcodes, and a bead cleanup was done after each round. A kit-provided positive control reaction and a negative control reaction were included in every sample batch. The final libraries were assessed on an Agilent 4200 TapeStation D1000 ScreenTape, pooled by volume, and quantified by qPCR. Sequencing ran on an Illumina NextSeq500 with a MidOutput 150-cycle cartridge, using 156 Read1 and 15 Index1 cycles with kit custom primers. The pooled library was loaded at around 1.1 pM, and about 19% PhiX control was spiked in. In the source study's methods: Vendor-processed data were analyzed in R, with a clonotype defined as all T cells sharing the same CDR3 nucleotide sequence. For clone abundance analyses, frequencies were normalized to the 10,000 most abundant clones per sample. Public T cell clones, which averaged fewer than five per sample, were excluded before analysis. Tumor-enriched clonotypes and baseline blood-enriched clonotypes were defined as those with an abundance difference of at least 32-fold between compartments. A beta-binomial differential abundance model was used to identify clonotypes that expanded or contracted between blood time points. Tumor-blood repertoire similarity was measured with the Baroni-Urbani and Buser coefficient, and group comparisons used two-tailed Wilcoxon tests in R. The clones in this table, taken by TCRdb from immuneACCESS, are in-frame only. Not every clone is retained; where verified, under half of the shortfall comes from an unresolved V gene, and the cause of the rest is unknown. V, J and clone size reflect that table, while D and trimming were determined from the DNA. For this sample there are some 150,000 clones; roughly 89% appear just once. In total, the top ten clones hold under 15% of the sample.

Points on this clone: The antigen this receptor binds is unknown. No quality values exist for individual bases; no much larger clone is one base distant.

This chain joins TRBV12-5 to TRBJ1-5, with 8 bases aligning to TRBD1. The specimen comprised blood, sampled from a patient whose treatment included radiotherapy and nephrectomy. This receptor was identified in a woman aged 45 to 65 with renal cell carcinoma. The CDR3 in this case is CASGPGQGGYQPQHF. The nucleotide sequence is TGTGCTAGTGGCCCCGGACAGGGCGGGTATCAGCCCCAGCATTTT.